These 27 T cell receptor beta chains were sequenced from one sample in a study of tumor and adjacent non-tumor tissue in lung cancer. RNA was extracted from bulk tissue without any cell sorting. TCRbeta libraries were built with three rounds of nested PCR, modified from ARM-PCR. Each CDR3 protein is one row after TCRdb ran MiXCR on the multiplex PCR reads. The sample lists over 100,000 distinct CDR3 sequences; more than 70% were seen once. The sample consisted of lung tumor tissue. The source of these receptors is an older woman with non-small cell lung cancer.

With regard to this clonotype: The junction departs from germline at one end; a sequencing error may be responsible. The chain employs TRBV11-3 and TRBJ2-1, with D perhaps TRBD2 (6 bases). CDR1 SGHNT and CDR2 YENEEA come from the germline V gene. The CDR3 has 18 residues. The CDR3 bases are TGTGCCAGCAGTTATACGGAGGGAGAGATTGGCTCCTATAATGAGCAGTTCTTC. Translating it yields CASSYTEGEIGSYNEQFF.

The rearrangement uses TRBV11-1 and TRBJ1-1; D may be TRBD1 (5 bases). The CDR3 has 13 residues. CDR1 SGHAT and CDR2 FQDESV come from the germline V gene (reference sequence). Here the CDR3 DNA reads TGTGTCGACAGCCGGGACCGCAACACTGAAGCTTTCTTT. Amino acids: CVDSRDRNTEAFF.

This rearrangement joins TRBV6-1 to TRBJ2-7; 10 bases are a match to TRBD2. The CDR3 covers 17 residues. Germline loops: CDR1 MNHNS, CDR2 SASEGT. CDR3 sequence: CSSSPPQRGGRPYEQYF. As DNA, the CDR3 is TGTAGCAGCAGCCCCCCCCAGCGGGGGGGCAGACCCTACGAGCAGTACTTC.

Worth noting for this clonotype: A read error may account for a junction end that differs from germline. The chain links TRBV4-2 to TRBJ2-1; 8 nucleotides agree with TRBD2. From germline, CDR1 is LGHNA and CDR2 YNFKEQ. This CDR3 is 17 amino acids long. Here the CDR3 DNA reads TGTGCCAGCAGCCAAGATCCACCCGGGGGGGCCCGGAAAGAGCAGTCCTTC. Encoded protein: CASSQDPPGGARKEQSF.

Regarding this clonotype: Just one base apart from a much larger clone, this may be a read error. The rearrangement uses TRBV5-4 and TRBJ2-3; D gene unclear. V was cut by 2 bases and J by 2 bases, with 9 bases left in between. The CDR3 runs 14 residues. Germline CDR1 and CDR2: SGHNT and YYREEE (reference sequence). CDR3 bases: TGTGCCAGCAGCTTAAAATCGTTCACAGATACGCAGTATTTT. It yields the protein CASSLKSFTDTQYF.

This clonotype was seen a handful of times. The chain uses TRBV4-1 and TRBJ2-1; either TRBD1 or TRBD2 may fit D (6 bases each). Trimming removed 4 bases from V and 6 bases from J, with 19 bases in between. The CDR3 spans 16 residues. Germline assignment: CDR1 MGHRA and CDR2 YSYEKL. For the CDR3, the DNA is TGCGCCAGCAGCCGCCCGGCTAGTAGGGGGGCCAATGAGCAGTTCTTC. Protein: CASSRPASRGANEQFF.

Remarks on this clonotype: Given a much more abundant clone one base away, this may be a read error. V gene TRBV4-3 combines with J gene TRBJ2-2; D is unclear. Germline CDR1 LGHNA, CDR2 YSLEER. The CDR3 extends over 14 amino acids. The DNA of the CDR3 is TGCGTCAGGAGCCAAGATACCAACACCGGGGAGCTGTTTTTT. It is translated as CVRSQDTNTGELFF.

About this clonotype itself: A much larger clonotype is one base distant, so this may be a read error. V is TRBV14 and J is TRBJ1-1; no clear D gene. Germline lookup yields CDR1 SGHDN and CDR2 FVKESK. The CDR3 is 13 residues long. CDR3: CASSPQVDTEVFF. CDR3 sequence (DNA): TGTGCCAGCAGCCCGCAGGTCGACACTGAAGTTTTCTTT.

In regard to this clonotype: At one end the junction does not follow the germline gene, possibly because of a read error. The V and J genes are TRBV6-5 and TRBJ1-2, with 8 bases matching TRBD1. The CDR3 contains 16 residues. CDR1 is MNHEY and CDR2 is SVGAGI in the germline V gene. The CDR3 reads CASSSTGQGGDYGHTF. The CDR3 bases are TGTGCCAGCAGTTCCACCGGACAGGGAGGGGACTATGGCCACACCTTC.

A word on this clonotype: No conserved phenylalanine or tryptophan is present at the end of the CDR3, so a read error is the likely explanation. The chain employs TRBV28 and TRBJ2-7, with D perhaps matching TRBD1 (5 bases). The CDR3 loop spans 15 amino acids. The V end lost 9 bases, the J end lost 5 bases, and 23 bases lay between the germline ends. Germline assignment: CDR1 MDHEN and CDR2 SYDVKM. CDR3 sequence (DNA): TGTGCCAGTATCACTTTAAGGGGATTTTCCCACGAGCAGTACTTA. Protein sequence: CASITLRGFSHEQYL.

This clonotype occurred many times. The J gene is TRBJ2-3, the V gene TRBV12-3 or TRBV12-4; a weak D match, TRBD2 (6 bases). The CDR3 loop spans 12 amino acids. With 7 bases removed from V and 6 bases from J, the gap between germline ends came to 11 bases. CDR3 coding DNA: TGTGCCAGCACCCTTGGGGGGGATACGCAGTATTTT. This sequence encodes CASTLGGDTQYF.

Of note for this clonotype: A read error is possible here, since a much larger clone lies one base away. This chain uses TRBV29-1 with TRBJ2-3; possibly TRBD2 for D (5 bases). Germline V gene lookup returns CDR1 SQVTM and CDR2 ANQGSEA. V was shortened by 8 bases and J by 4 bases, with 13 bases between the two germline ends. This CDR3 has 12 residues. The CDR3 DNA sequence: TGCAGCATTGTGACCGGGGCAGATACGCAGTATTTT. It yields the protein CSIVTGADTQYF.

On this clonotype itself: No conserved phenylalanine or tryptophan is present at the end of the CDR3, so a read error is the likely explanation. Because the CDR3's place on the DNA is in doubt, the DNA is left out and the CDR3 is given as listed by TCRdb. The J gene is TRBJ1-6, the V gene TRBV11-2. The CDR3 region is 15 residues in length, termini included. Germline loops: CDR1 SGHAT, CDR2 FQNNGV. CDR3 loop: CASSLQPSPNSPPHY.

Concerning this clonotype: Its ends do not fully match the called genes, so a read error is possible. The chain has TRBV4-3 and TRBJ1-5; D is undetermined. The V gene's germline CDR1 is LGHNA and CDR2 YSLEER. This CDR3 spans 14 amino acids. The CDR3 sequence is CASSQDRGYRPQHF. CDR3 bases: TGTGCCAGCAGCCAAGATCGTGGCTATCGGCCCCAGCATTTT.

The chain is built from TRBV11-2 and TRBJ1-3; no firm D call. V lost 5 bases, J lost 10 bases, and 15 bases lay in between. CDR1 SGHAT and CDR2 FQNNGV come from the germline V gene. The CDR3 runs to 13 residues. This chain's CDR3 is CASSRASGKTIYF. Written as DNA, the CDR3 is TGTGCCAGCAGCCGAGCGTCCGGGAAGACCATATATTTT.

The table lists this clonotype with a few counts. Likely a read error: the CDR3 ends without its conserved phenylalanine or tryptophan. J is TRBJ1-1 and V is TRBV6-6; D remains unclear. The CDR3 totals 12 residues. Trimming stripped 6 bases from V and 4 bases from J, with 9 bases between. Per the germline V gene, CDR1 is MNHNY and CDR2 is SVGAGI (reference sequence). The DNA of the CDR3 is TGTGCCAGCAGAGACGGACTCACTGAAGCTTTCTCT. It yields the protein CASRDGLTEAFS.

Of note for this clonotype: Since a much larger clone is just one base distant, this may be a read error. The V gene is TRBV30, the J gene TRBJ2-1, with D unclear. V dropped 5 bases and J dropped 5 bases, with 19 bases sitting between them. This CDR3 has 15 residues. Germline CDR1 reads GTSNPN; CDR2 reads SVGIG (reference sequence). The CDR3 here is CAWGGDWVSNNEQFF. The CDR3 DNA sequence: TGTGCCTGGGGCGGAGACTGGGTCAGTAACAATGAGCAGTTCTTC.

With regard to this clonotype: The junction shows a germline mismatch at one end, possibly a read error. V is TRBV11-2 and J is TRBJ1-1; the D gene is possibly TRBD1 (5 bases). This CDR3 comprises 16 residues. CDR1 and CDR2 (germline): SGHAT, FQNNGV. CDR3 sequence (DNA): TGTGCCTGCAGCTTAGGGCTAGGGAACAGGAACACTGAAGCTTTCTTC. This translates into CACSLGLGNRNTEAFF.

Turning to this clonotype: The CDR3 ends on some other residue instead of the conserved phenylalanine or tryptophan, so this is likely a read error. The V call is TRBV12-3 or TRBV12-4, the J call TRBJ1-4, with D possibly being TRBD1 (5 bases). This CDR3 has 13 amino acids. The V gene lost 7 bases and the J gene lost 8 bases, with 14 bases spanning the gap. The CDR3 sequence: CASNLGGREKLFL. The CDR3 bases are TGTGCCAGCAACCTCGGGGGTCGGGAAAAACTGTTTCTT.

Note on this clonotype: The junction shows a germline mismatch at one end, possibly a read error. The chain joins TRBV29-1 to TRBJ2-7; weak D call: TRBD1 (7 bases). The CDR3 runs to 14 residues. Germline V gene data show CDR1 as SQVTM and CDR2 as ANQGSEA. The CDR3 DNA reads TGCAGCGTTGATGTCCAGGGGGACTCCTACGAGCAATACTTC. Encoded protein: CSVDVQGDSYEQYF.

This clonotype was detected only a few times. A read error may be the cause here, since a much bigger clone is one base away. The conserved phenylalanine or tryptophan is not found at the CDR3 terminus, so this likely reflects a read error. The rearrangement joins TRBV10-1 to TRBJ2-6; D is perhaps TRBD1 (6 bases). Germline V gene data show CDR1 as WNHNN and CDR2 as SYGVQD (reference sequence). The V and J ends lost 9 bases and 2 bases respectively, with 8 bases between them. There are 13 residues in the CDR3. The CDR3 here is CASGQTGANVLTL. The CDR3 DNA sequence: TGCGCCAGTGGACAGACTGGGGCCAACGTCCTGACTCTC.

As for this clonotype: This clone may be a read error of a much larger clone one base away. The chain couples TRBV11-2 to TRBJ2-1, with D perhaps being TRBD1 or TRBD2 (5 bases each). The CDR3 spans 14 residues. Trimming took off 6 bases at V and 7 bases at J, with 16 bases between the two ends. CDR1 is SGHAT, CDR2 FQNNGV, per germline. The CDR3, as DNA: TGTGCCAGCAGGGTCGGGGCGCCGAGGAATGAGCAGTTCTTC. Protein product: CASRVGAPRNEQFF.

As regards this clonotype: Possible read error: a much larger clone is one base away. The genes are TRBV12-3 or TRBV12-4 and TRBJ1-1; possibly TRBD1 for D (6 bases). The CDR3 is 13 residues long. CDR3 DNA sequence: TGTGCCAGCAGGGGGGACAAGAACCCTGAAGCTTTCTTT. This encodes CASRGDKNPEAFF.

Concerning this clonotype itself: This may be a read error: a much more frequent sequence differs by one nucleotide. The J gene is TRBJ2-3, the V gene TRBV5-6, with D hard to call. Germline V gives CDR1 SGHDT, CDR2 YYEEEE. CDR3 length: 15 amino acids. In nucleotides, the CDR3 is TGTGCCAACAGCTTGTTTGAAACGGGCAAGGATACGCAGTATTTT. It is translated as CANSLFETGKDTQYF.

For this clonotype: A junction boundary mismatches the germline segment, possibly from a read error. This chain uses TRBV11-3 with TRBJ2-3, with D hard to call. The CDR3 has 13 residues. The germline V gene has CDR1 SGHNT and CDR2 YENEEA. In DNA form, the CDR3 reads TGTGCAAGCAGAAAGAGTCAAGCTGATACGCAGTATTTT. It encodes CASRKSQADTQYF.

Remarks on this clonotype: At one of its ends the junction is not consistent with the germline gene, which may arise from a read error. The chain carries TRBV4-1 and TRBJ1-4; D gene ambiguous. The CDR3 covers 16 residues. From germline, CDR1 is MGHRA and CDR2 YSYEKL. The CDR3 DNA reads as TGCACCAGCAGCCAAGAACGAACAGCCGCTAATAAAAAACTGTTTTTT. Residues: CTSSQERTAANKKLFF.

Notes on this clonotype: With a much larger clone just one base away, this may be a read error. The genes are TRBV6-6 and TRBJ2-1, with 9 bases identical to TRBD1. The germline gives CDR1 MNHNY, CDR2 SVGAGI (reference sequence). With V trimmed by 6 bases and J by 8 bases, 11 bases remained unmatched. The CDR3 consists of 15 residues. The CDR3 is CASRERQGGNDEQFF. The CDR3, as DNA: TGTGCCAGCAGAGAACGACAGGGGGGGAACGATGAGCAGTTCTTC.